The 26 T cell receptor beta chains given below trace back to one sample, sequenced in a study of Graves' ophthalmopathy and Graves' hyperthyroidism. Amplification targeted the TCR beta CDR3 regions, with RNA transcripts as the source material. Second-round multiplex PCR followed a first-round RT-PCR using HTBI primers. TCRdb called the multiplex PCR reads again in MiXCR, with one record for every CDR3 protein. The table lists approximately 37,000 distinct CDR3 sequences, approximately 52% of them singletons. The sample was peripheral blood. The receptors were gathered from an adult man with Graves' ophthalmopathy.

V is TRBV7-3 and J is TRBJ2-5, with TRBD1 matching over 10 bases. Germline V gene sequence: CDR1 SGHTA, CDR2 FQGTGA. The V and J ends lost 1 base and 1 base, in that order; junction bases with no gene match: 3. The CDR3 is made up of 16 amino acids. CDR3 sequence (DNA): TGTGCCAGCAGCTTAATGACAGGGGGCGGCCAAGAGACCCAGTACTTC. Protein sequence: CASSLMTGGGQETQYF.

Note on this clonotype: Mismatch with germline at one junction end may stem from a read error. The CDR3 region has the DNA TGCAGTGGTAGAAAAGTAGGCTCCACCGGGGAGCTGTTTTTT. Translated, it gives CSGRKVGSTGELFF. This chain uses TRBV20-1 with TRBJ2-2; D is undetermined. The CDR3 sequence is 14 residues long. The germline gives CDR1 DFQATT, CDR2 SNEGSKA (reference sequence).

In its sample, this clonotype was seen once. The J gene is TRBJ2-5, the V gene TRBV9; D is unclear. The germline V gene has CDR1 SGDLS and CDR2 YYNGEE. The CDR3 runs to 14 residues. Trimming removed 0 bases at V and 5 bases at J, with 11 bases between. DNA of the CDR3: TGTGCCAGCAGCGTAGATTCTGATACGGAGACCCAGTACTTC. This gives the protein CASSVDSDTETQYF.

This clonotype was recorded many times. The chain is built from TRBV5-1 and TRBJ2-3; a possible D gene is TRBD1 (6 bases). The CDR3 totals 13 residues. V was pared by 3 bases and J by 7 bases, with 12 bases between. From germline, CDR1 is SGHRS and CDR2 YFSETQ. The CDR3 region has the DNA TGCGCCAGCAGCTCGTCACAGGGAAATACGCAGTATTTT. Translation: CASSSSQGNTQYF. Supplemented by reference TRBV5-1 and TRBJ2-3, the full variable domain reads KAGVTQTPRYLIKTRGQQVTLSCSPISGHRSVSWYQQTPGQGLQFLFEYFSETQRNKGNFPGRFSGRQFSNSRSEMNVSTLELGDSALYLCASSSSQGNTQYFGPGTRLTVL.

This clonotype was recorded many times. The chain joins TRBV19 to TRBJ2-7; D is unresolved. Germline V CDR1 and CDR2: LNHDA, SQIVND (reference sequence). V was cut by 7 bases and J by 0 bases, with 19 bases left in between. The CDR3 loop spans 16 amino acids. CDR3 amino acids: CASKNPPPTSSYEQYV. In DNA, the CDR3 is TGTGCCAGTAAAAACCCCCCCCCCACAAGCTCCTACGAGCAGTACGTC.

In this sample, this clonotype turned up once. The V and J genes are TRBV5-1 and TRBJ2-7; 8 positions match TRBD2. The CDR3 has 16 amino acids. Germline-derived CDR1 and CDR2 are SGHRS and YFSETQ. V lost 6 bases to trimming and J lost 2 bases; unmatched junction nucleotides: 13. CDR3 DNA sequence: TGCGCCAGCAACCTGCGGGGGGAGCGGGGGACCTACGAGCAGTACTTC. It is translated as CASNLRGERGTYEQYF. Based on the CDR3 plus reference TRBV5-1 and TRBJ2-7, the full variable domain is KAGVTQTPRYLIKTRGQQVTLSCSPISGHRSVSWYQQTPGQGLQFLFEYFSETQRNKGNFPGRFSGRQFSNSRSEMNVSTLELGDSALYLCASNLRGERGTYEQYFGPGTRLTVT.

This clonotype was observed many times. A much larger clone lies a single base off, so this may be a read error. The V call is TRBV2, the J call TRBJ1-6, with a possible D match to TRBD1 (6 bases). CDR3 length: 15 residues. Per the germline V gene, CDR1 is SNHLY and CDR2 is FYNNEI. CDR3 in DNA: TGTGCCAGCAGCACCGGGACAAAACATAATTCACTCCTCCACTTT. This sequence encodes CASSTGTKHNSLLHF.

By share, this clonotype counts as medium-sized (0.01 to 0.1%). The chain uses TRBV10-3 and TRBJ1-2, with 8 bases fitting TRBD1. This CDR3 has 14 amino acids. Germline assignment: CDR1 ENHRY and CDR2 SYGVKD. V lost 6 bases and J lost 3; bases outside the gene matches: 6. CDR3 in amino acids: CAIRGTGGDYGYTF. In nucleotides, the CDR3 is TGTGCCATCAGGGGGACAGGTGGGGACTATGGCTACACCTTC.

V usage is TRBV2 and J usage is TRBJ1-4; 8 bases match TRBD1. From germline, CDR1 is SNHLY and CDR2 FYNNEI. V was clipped by 8 bases and J by 7 bases; unmatched bases: 12. The CDR3 has 15 residues. CDR3 DNA: TGTGCCAGCCGAGTTTGGACAGGGTATGGTGAAAAACTGTTTTTT. Translating it yields CASRVWTGYGEKLFF.

The CDR3 DNA is TGTGCCAGCAGACCCCAGGTACAAAATGGCTACACCTTC. Translated: CASRPQVQNGYTF. The rearrangement uses TRBV6-5 and TRBJ1-2; D uncertain. Trimming pared 6 bases from V and 6 bases from J, leaving 14 bases between. This CDR3 comprises 13 residues. CDR1 and CDR2 from the germline V gene are MNHEY and SVGAGI.

As to this clonotype: Since the CDR3 does not end with the conserved phenylalanine or tryptophan, this likely comes from a read error. The limits of the CDR3 on the DNA are not certain, so only TCRdb's listed CDR3 is given. The chain joins TRBV5-1 to TRBJ1-1. The CDR3 has 14 residues if both end residues are counted. In germline, CDR1 is SGHRS, CDR2 YFSETQ. The CDR3 loop is CASSFEILNTEAFL.

V and J are TRBV7-6 and TRBJ2-3; D could derive from TRBD1 or TRBD2 (5 bases each). Trimming pared 0 bases from V and 5 bases from J, leaving 9 bases between. This CDR3 spans 14 amino acids. CDR1 is SGHVS, CDR2 FNYEAQ, per germline. DNA of the CDR3: TGTGCCAGCAGCTTAGCGGTGGGGGAAGATACGCAGTATTTT. This codes for CASSLAVGEDTQYF.

Relative to its sample, this clonotype is large. The chain combines TRBV5-8 with TRBJ1-1; TRBD1 is a possible D gene (6 bases). Looked up from germline, CDR1 is SGHTS and CDR2 is YDEGEE. The V end lost 5 bases, the J end lost 0 bases, and 11 bases lay between the germline ends. This CDR3 is built from 14 residues. CDR3 loop: CASSRPGVNTEAFF. The DNA of the CDR3 is TGTGCCAGCAGTCGACCAGGGGTGAACACTGAAGCTTTCTTT.

This clonotype was observed at least ten times. The chain has TRBV5-1 and TRBJ2-6, with D perhaps matching TRBD1 or TRBD2 (5 bases each). This CDR3 is 19 amino acids long. The germline gives CDR1 SGHRS, CDR2 YFSETQ. Trimming removed 5 bases from V and 0 bases from J, with 21 bases in between. CDR3 nucleotides: TGCGCCAGCAGATCTTTCTCCGGGACGGTGAGCTCTGGGGCCAACGTCCTGACTTTC. Its protein product is CASRSFSGTVSSGANVLTF.

The chain employs TRBV6-2 or TRBV6-3 and TRBJ1-2; no definite D call. V lost 8 bases and J 12 bases, leaving 25 bases between the germline ends. This CDR3 is 14 amino acids long. Germline V gene data show CDR1 as MNHEY and CDR2 as SVGEGT. The CDR3 region is CASEPTSFPNGHTF. The CDR3 coding sequence is TGTGCCAGCGAACCGACCTCATTCCCTAACGGCCACACCTTC.

The chain has TRBV12-3 or TRBV12-4 and TRBJ1-5, with D perhaps matching TRBD1 (5 bases). The CDR3 length is 16 residues. V lost 6 bases and J lost 1, with 16 bases in between. This CDR3 reads CASSRTSGGSNQPQHF. CDR3 nucleotides: TGTGCCAGCAGCAGGACTAGCGGGGGGAGCAATCAGCCCCAGCATTTT.

The CDR3 DNA reads TGTGCCAGCAGCAAAGCCTCCAGGGGGCGCGGGGAGCTGTTTTTT. Translating it yields CASSKASRGRGELFF. The rearrangement uses TRBV7-2 and TRBJ2-2; 8 nucleotides agree with TRBD1. V dropped 5 bases and J dropped 7; count of bases not matched to a gene: 9. The CDR3 has 15 residues. Germline V gene sequence: CDR1 SGHTA, CDR2 FQGNSA.

This clonotype occurred many times. V gene TRBV5-8 combines with J gene TRBJ2-7; D is undetermined. The germline gives CDR1 SGHTS, CDR2 YDEGEE. The CDR3 has 16 amino acids. V was pared by 0 bases and J by 1 base, with 14 bases between. The chain's CDR3 is CASSLVLRQESYEQYV. In DNA, the CDR3 is TGTGCCAGCAGCTTGGTACTTCGCCAGGAGTCCTACGAGCAGTACGTC.

The gene calls are TRBV19 and TRBJ2-3; the D gene is possibly TRBD1 (6 bases). The CDR3 runs 15 residues. CDR1 is LNHDA, CDR2 SQIVND, per germline (reference sequence). V was cut by 6 bases and J by 6 bases, with 19 bases left in between. For the CDR3, the DNA is TGTGCCAGTAGCCCCGGGACACAGCATACGGATACGCAGTATTTT. Its protein is CASSPGTQHTDTQYF.

The V call is TRBV13, the J call TRBJ1-6; D is undetermined. Between the trimmed V and J ends, which lost 3 bases and 4 bases, there was a span of 22 bases. The V gene's germline CDR1 is PRHDT and CDR2 FYEKMQ (reference sequence). The CDR3 loop spans 19 amino acids. CDR3 sequence (DNA): TGTGCCAGCAGCTTGAAGGCATCTGGGGATACGCAGTATAATTCACCCCTCCACTTT. This translates into CASSLKASGDTQYNSPLHF. Full variable domain (remainder filled in from reference TRBV13 and TRBJ1-6): AAGVIQSPRHLIKEKRETATLKCYPIPRHDTVYWYQQGPGQDPQFLISFYEKMQSDKGSIPDRFSAQQFSDYHSELNMSSLELGDSALYFCASSLKASGDTQYNSPLHFGNGTRLTVT.

This clonotype has a count of ten or more. This chain connects TRBV7-9 to TRBJ2-3; 7 nucleotides match TRBD1. The CDR3 contains 14 residues. Germline-derived CDR1 and CDR2 are SEHNR and FQNEAQ (reference sequence). The V and J ends lost 8 bases and 3 bases, in that order; junction bases with no gene match: 8. The CDR3 spells CASGTGAQTDTQYF. In DNA form, the CDR3 reads TGTGCCAGCGGAACAGGGGCCCAGACAGATACGCAGTATTTT. Drawing the rest from reference TRBV7-9 and TRBJ2-3, the complete variable domain is DTGVSQNPRHKITKRGQNVTFRCDPISEHNRLYWYRQTLGQGPEFLTYFQNEAQLEKSRLLSDRFSAERPKGSFSTLEIQRTEQGDSAMYLCASGTGAQTDTQYFGPGTRLTVL.

This clonotype has at least ten counts. The gene calls are TRBV6-5 and TRBJ2-7; the match to TRBD1 covers 7 bases. With 5 bases clipped from V and 5 bases from J, the junction kept 6 bases outside the gene matches. This CDR3 is built from 13 residues. The germline V gene has CDR1 MNHEY and CDR2 SVGAGI. In nucleotides, the CDR3 is TGTGCCAGCAGTCCGACAGGGTCCCACGAGCAGTACTTC. It specifies CASSPTGSHEQYF.

This clonotype was recorded at least ten times. The chain joins TRBV5-1 to TRBJ1-4, with TRBD1 matching over 9 bases. J lost 8 bases, V lost 5 bases, and 4 bases had no gene match. Germline loops: CDR1 SGHRS, CDR2 YFSETQ. The CDR3 spans 13 residues. The CDR3 loop reads CASRPDRGEKLFF. In nucleotides, the CDR3 is TGCGCCAGCAGACCCGACAGGGGGGAAAAACTGTTTTTT. Full variable domain (missing parts from reference TRBV5-1 and TRBJ1-4): KAGVTQTPRYLIKTRGQQVTLSCSPISGHRSVSWYQQTPGQGLQFLFEYFSETQRNKGNFPGRFSGRQFSNSRSEMNVSTLELGDSALYLCASRPDRGEKLFFGSGTQLSVL.

This clonotype has a count of ten or more. This rearrangement joins TRBV11-2 to TRBJ2-7; 7 bases are a match to TRBD2. The CDR3 contains 18 residues. Unmatched junction bases numbered 18, after V lost 7 bases and J lost 0 bases. Per germline, CDR1 SGHAT and CDR2 FQNNGV. The CDR3 spells CASILSQDRGESSYEQYF. The CDR3 DNA reads TGTGCCAGCATCCTTTCCCAAGACCGGGGGGAAAGCTCCTACGAGCAGTACTTC.

In its sample, this clonotype is medium-sized. This chain joins TRBV24-1 and TRBJ2-1; 8 bases are a match to TRBD1. The CDR3 has 13 amino acids. The V gene's germline CDR1 is KGHDR and CDR2 SFDVKD. The V gene end was trimmed by 9 bases and the J gene end by 9 bases; junction bases not matched to a gene: 9. CDR3 amino acids: CATDRTGYSEQFF. The CDR3 DNA reads TGTGCCACCGACAGGACAGGGTACTCTGAGCAGTTCTTC.

This clonotype was counted ten times or more. The rearrangement joins TRBV11-2 to TRBJ2-3; the D gene could be TRBD1 or TRBD2 (5 bases each). The CDR3 has 15 residues. Looked up from germline, CDR1 is SGHAT and CDR2 is FQNNGV. Trimming left V 5 bases short and J 0 bases short, with 12 bases between. CDR3 nucleotides: TGTGCCAGCAGCCCGGGACCGCTGAGCACAGATACGCAGTATTTT. As protein: CASSPGPLSTDTQYF.